This TCR beta chain was observed in a study of cytomegalovirus exposure and HLA in healthy donors. As for this clone: What it binds is unknown.

Broader study findings: A later analysis found that most CMV-associated TCR beta chains appeared HLA-restricted. A list of 164 TCR beta chains associated with cytomegalovirus was given.

The germline V gene encodes CDR1 MNHEY and CDR2 SVGAGI. The CDR3 contains 15 residues. V lost 6 bases, J lost 0 bases, and 14 bases lay in between. A multiplex PCR was run with 60 Vbeta primers and 13 Jbeta primers. Produced via immunoSEQ multiplex PCR; TCRdb's table is partial and in-frame only. Of 200,000 or so clones in the sample, approximately 82% were seen once. This clonotype originated in a male donor in good health and CMV-seronegative. V is TRBV6-5 and J is TRBJ1-1; the D gene is possibly TRBD1 (6 bases). The sequencing sample was made of PBMCs. CDR3 region: CASSRLGQMNTEAFF. CDR3 bases: TGTGCCAGCAGCCGACTCGGACAGATGAACACTGAAGCTTTCTTT.